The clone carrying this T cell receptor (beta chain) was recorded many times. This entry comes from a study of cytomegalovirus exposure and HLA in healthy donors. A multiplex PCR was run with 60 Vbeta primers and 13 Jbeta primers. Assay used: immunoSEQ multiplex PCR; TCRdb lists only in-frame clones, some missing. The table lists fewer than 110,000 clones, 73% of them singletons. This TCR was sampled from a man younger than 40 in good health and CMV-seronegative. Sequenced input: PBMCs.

The CDR3 spells CATTTGENYGYTF. DNA of the CDR3: TGTGCCACCACGACAGGAGAAAACTATGGCTACACCTTC. The chain combines TRBV7-9 with TRBJ1-2, with TRBD1 as a possible D gene (6 bases). Germline CDR1 and CDR2: SEHNR and FQNEAQ (reference sequence). The V gene lost 10 bases and the J gene lost 2 bases, with 14 bases spanning the gap. The CDR3 runs 13 residues.